The next 30 T cell receptor beta chains were all read from a single sample in a study of blood T cell repertoires in COVID-19. Sequencing was performed with immunoSEQ multiplex PCR; in TCRdb, only in-frame clones are kept and a portion is missing. This sample has approximately 150,000 clones, with roughly 85% found just once. The sample comprised PBMCs or T cells enriched from blood (not recorded which). These receptors all come from a woman between 65 and 79 years old in a cohort exposed to, infected with or recovered from COVID-19 (not recorded which).

This clone was recorded a few times. Germline is not matched at one junction end, which may reflect a read error. The rearrangement uses TRBV7-9 and TRBJ2-1, with 9 bases fitting TRBD2. Germline CDR1 is SEHNR and CDR2 is FQNEAQ (reference sequence). This CDR3 is built from 12 residues. In DNA form, the CDR3 reads TGTGCCAGCAGCTTAGATAGCGGGAGTGGGGTCTTC. It codes for CASSLDSGSGVF. The variable domain in full, with the rest retrieved from reference TRBV7-9 and TRBJ2-1, is DTGVSQNPRHKITKRGQNVTFRCDPISEHNRLYWYRQTLGQGPEFLTYFQNEAQLEKSRLLSDRFSAERPKGSFSTLEIQRTEQGDSAMYLCASSLDSGSGVFGPGTRLTVL.

The chain combines TRBV6-1 with TRBJ1-5; D uncertain. CDR3 length equals 14 residues. Germline CDR1 is MNHNS and CDR2 is SASEGT. The ends were cut back, 3 bases at V and 5 bases at J, with 11 bases in the middle. CDR3 nucleotide sequence: TGTGCCAGCAGTGATACGGCGGTTTATCAGCCCCAGCATTTT. Protein: CASSDTAVYQPQHF.

This chain uses TRBV19 with TRBJ2-1, with 9 bases identical to TRBD2. Germline CDR1 is LNHDA and CDR2 is SQIVND (reference sequence). The CDR3 contains 16 residues. V gave up 4 bases and J gave up 6 bases; unmatched junction bases: 10. The CDR3 region is CASSTWPREGVNEQFF. In DNA form, the CDR3 reads TGTGCCAGTAGTACCTGGCCGCGGGAGGGGGTCAATGAGCAGTTCTTC.

This clone was counted once. This chain uses TRBV7-6 with TRBJ2-1; 10 bases agree with TRBD1. Trimming cost V 5 bases and J 2 bases; bases outside gene matches: 9. Looked up from germline, CDR1 is SGHVS and CDR2 is FNYEAQ. The CDR3 is 17 residues long. This chain's CDR3 is CASSRRTGGQTYNEQFF. CDR3 coding DNA: TGTGCCAGCAGCCGTAGGACAGGGGGTCAGACCTACAATGAGCAGTTCTTC.

V gene TRBV18 combines with J gene TRBJ2-1, with 12 bases matching TRBD2. The germline CDR1 and CDR2 sequences are KGHSH and LQKENI. After removal of 6 bases from V and 9 bases from J, the junction contained 6 bases not matched to a gene. This CDR3 is built from 14 residues. The CDR3 reads CASSSSSGRGEQFF. The CDR3 DNA reads TGTGCCAGCTCTTCCTCTAGCGGGAGGGGTGAGCAGTTCTTC.

Comments on this clone: The junction shows a germline mismatch at one end, possibly a read error. This chain links TRBV5-1 with TRBJ2-7, with 7 bases aligning to TRBD2. Germline V lookup: CDR1 SGHRS, CDR2 YFSETQ. The CDR3 covers 15 residues. The CDR3 DNA is TGCGCCACCAGCCTTCCTGGGGGGGGGAGCTACGAGCAGTACTTC. Residues: CATSLPGGGSYEQYF.

The V call is TRBV6-4, the J call TRBJ1-5; a weak D match, TRBD1 (6 bases). The CDR3 sequence is 16 residues long. V was trimmed by 0 bases and J by 1 base, leaving 10 bases between them. Germline V CDR1 and CDR2: MRHNA, SNTAGT. In DNA form, the CDR3 reads TGTGCCAGCAGTGACTCGAATACAGGGAGCAATCAGCCCCAGCATTTT. Translated: CASSDSNTGSNQPQHF.

This clone was seen only once. This chain uses TRBV6-5 with TRBJ2-2; unclear D gene. The V and J ends lost 7 bases and 1 base respectively, with 7 bases between them. This CDR3 spans 13 amino acids. Germline V gene lookup returns CDR1 MNHEY and CDR2 SVGAGI. CDR3 sequence reads: CASIRGNTGELFF. The CDR3 DNA reads as TGTGCCAGCATTAGAGGGAACACCGGGGAGCTGTTTTTT.

The rearrangement uses TRBV28 and TRBJ1-2; 8 bases line up with TRBD1. In germline, CDR1 is MDHEN, CDR2 SYDVKM. The J segment lost 3 bases and the V segment lost 2 bases, leaving 8 bases of the junction unmatched. This CDR3 contains 16 residues. The CDR3 region has the DNA TGTGCCAGCAGTTTAACTGGGACAGGTTTACACTATGGCTACACCTTC. This gives the protein CASSLTGTGLHYGYTF.

The rearrangement uses TRBV4-2 and TRBJ1-4, with D possibly being TRBD1 (6 bases). V lost 0 bases and J 8 bases, leaving 13 bases between the germline ends. The CDR3 loop spans 15 amino acids. Germline V CDR1 and CDR2: LGHNA, YNFKEQ. The CDR3 nucleotides read TGTGCCAGCAGCCAAGAAGGTTGGGGGCGGGAAAAACTGTTTTTT. It specifies CASSQEGWGREKLFF.

The CDR3 sequence: CASKTGGDNFGELFF. The CDR3 DNA is TGTGCCAGTAAAACAGGGGGCGATAACTTCGGGGAGCTGTTTTTT. V usage is TRBV19 and J usage is TRBJ2-2; 9 bases map to TRBD1. Germline V gene data show CDR1 as LNHDA and CDR2 as SQIVND (reference sequence). The V segment lost 7 bases and the J segment 7 bases; nucleotides outside the gene matches: 10. This CDR3 is 15 amino acids long.

This chain uses TRBV3-1 (or the pseudogene TRBV3-2) with TRBJ2-2; 7 bases map to TRBD2. The V gene end was trimmed by 0 bases and the J gene end by 3 bases; junction bases not matched to a gene: 4. Germline values: CDR1 LGHDT, CDR2 YNNKEL (reference sequence). This CDR3 has 16 residues. The CDR3 sequence is CASSQDLAGDTGELFF. DNA for the CDR3: TGTGCCAGCAGCCAAGATCTCGCGGGGGACACCGGGGAGCTGTTTTTT.

V and J are TRBV15 and TRBJ1-4; TRBD1 matches 8 bases. Germline CDR1 reads LNHNV; CDR2 reads YYDKDF (reference sequence). The CDR3 contains 16 residues. V lost 2 bases and J lost 12; bases outside the gene matches: 14. The CDR3 DNA sequence: TGTGCCACCAGCAGAACCATACAGGGGGGGGCCGAAGAACTGTTTTTT. Its translation: CATSRTIQGGAEELFF.

The chain is built from TRBV10-3 and TRBJ2-1; 9 bases agree with TRBD2. V lost 6 bases, J lost 3 bases, and 3 bases stayed unmatched. Germline loops: CDR1 ENHRY, CDR2 SYGVKD. The CDR3 is 14 amino acids. The CDR3 loop reads CAISIAGDYNEQFF. CDR3 nucleotide sequence: TGTGCCATCAGCATAGCGGGAGACTACAATGAGCAGTTCTTC.

The chain couples TRBV5-1 to TRBJ1-5; 9 bases line up with TRBD1. Unmatched junction bases numbered 2, after V lost 0 bases and J lost 4 bases. Looked up from germline, CDR1 is SGHRS and CDR2 is YFSETQ. This CDR3 spans 15 amino acids. The CDR3 loop reads CASSLEGQGNQPQHF. In DNA form, the CDR3 reads TGCGCCAGCAGCTTGGAGGGACAGGGAAATCAGCCCCAGCATTTT.

The chain carries TRBV5-1 and TRBJ2-1; 8 bases agree with TRBD1. The CDR3 has 16 amino acids. Germline trimming cut 0 bases from V and 4 bases from J; bases unmatched to any gene: 6. Germline CDR1 is SGHRS and CDR2 is YFSETQ. The CDR3 sequence is CASSLALGQGYNEQFF. The CDR3 DNA reads as TGCGCCAGCAGCTTGGCCCTCGGACAGGGATACAATGAGCAGTTCTTC.

The rearrangement uses TRBV28 and TRBJ1-5; D is undetermined. Per the germline V gene, CDR1 is MDHEN and CDR2 is SYDVKM. CDR3 length equals 11 residues. CDR3 protein: CANGRGQPQHF. The CDR3 bases are TGTGCTAACGGGAGAGGCCAGCCCCAGCATTTT.

The CDR3 nucleotides are TGTGCCAGCAGTTACTCCACAAGCGGGGATCAGCCCCAGCATTTT. This gives the protein CASSYSTSGDQPQHF. The chain carries TRBV6-5 and TRBJ1-5; D is undetermined. Germline V gene data show CDR1 as MNHEY and CDR2 as SVGAGI. This CDR3 comprises 15 residues. Trimming pared 0 bases from V and 5 bases from J, leaving 11 bases between.

V is TRBV11-2 and J is TRBJ2-7; perhaps TRBD1 as D (6 bases). The CDR3 is 16 amino acids. Germline CDR1 SGHAT, CDR2 FQNNGV. V was pared by 1 base and J by 0 bases, with 13 bases between. This CDR3 is CASSLAQDSSSYEQYF. The CDR3 nucleotides are TGTGCCAGCAGCTTAGCCCAGGACAGTAGCTCCTACGAGCAGTACTTC.

This clone was picked up a small number of times. The chain uses TRBV6-2 or TRBV6-3 and TRBJ2-1, with 13 nucleotides matching TRBD2. The CDR3 has 15 residues. Germline loops: CDR1 MNHEY, CDR2 SVGEGT. The V gene end was trimmed by 6 bases and the J gene end by 9 bases; junction bases not matched to a gene: 8. CDR3: CASSSGLAGAGEQFF. The CDR3 DNA follows: TGTGCCAGCAGCTCAGGACTAGCGGGAGCGGGTGAGCAGTTCTTC.

J is TRBJ1-2 and V is TRBV5-5; D gene uncertain. Germline V gene lookup returns CDR1 SGHKS and CDR2 YYEKEE (reference sequence). The ends were cut back, 3 bases at V and 5 bases at J, with 17 bases in the middle. The CDR3 has 15 residues. The CDR3 nucleotides read TGTGCCAGCAGCTCATACCCAGTACAGCTATATGGCTACACCTTC. Its protein product is CASSSYPVQLYGYTF. The full variable domain, its missing parts supplied by reference TRBV5-5 and TRBJ1-2, is DAGVTQSPTHLIKTRGQQVTLRCSPISGHKSVSWYQQVLGQGPQFIFQYYEKEERGRGNFPDRFSARQFPNYSSELNVNALLLGDSALYLCASSSYPVQLYGYTFGSGTRLTVV.

In its sample, this clone was seen a few times. J is TRBJ2-5 and V is TRBV5-1; D is perhaps TRBD2 (5 bases). The germline CDR1 and CDR2 sequences are SGHRS and YFSETQ. Trimming took off 2 bases at V and 2 bases at J, with 13 bases between the two ends. CDR3 length: 15 amino acids. CDR3 in DNA: TGCGCCAGCAGCTTCGACGGGGTGAAACAAGAGACCCAGTACTTC. Residues: CASSFDGVKQETQYF. Together with reference TRBV5-1 and TRBJ2-5, the CDR3 gives the full variable domain: KAGVTQTPRYLIKTRGQQVTLSCSPISGHRSVSWYQQTPGQGLQFLFEYFSETQRNKGNFPGRFSGRQFSNSRSEMNVSTLELGDSALYLCASSFDGVKQETQYFGPGTRLLVL.

This rearrangement joins TRBV27 to TRBJ1-2; 8 bases match TRBD1. CDR1 is MNHEY, CDR2 SMNVEV, per germline (reference sequence). The CDR3 covers 13 residues. The V and J ends lost 8 bases and 4 bases, in that order; junction bases with no gene match: 6. Written as DNA, the CDR3 is TGTGCCAGCCGCCCCCAGGGGGCCTATGGCTACACCTTC. It codes for CASRPQGAYGYTF.

This clone appeared once. The chain has TRBV30 and TRBJ2-1, with 12 bases matching TRBD2. CDR1 GTSNPN and CDR2 SVGIG come from the germline V gene (reference sequence). The CDR3 covers 17 residues. The ends lost 2 bases at V and 7 bases at J; junction bases unmatched: 12. Here the CDR3 DNA reads TGTGCCTGGAGTCTCTACGAGACTAGCGGGAGACGGAATGAGCAGTTCTTC. Protein: CAWSLYETSGRRNEQFF.

The chain has TRBV5-1 and TRBJ1-1, with 8 bases aligning to TRBD1. V shed 4 bases, J shed 1 base, and the junction held 3 bases outside the gene matches. CDR1 and CDR2 (germline): SGHRS, YFSETQ. The CDR3 consists of 14 residues. The CDR3 sequence is CASSTGGTNTEAFF. The CDR3 DNA follows: TGCGCCAGCAGCACAGGGGGAACGAACACTGAAGCTTTCTTT. The whole variable domain, remainder taken from reference TRBV5-1 and TRBJ1-1, is KAGVTQTPRYLIKTRGQQVTLSCSPISGHRSVSWYQQTPGQGLQFLFEYFSETQRNKGNFPGRFSGRQFSNSRSEMNVSTLELGDSALYLCASSTGGTNTEAFFGQGTRLTVV.

The chain employs TRBV3-1 (or the pseudogene TRBV3-2) and TRBJ2-2; the match to TRBD1 covers 7 bases. The CDR3 is 12 amino acids. Germline CDR1 and CDR2: LGHDT and YNNKEL (reference sequence). V dropped 8 bases and J dropped 6; count of bases not matched to a gene: 3. The CDR3: CASRRGPGELFF. DNA for the CDR3: TGTGCCAGCCGTAGGGGGCCCGGGGAGCTGTTTTTT.

J is TRBJ2-3 and V is TRBV11-2, with D perhaps TRBD1 (6 bases). Per germline, CDR1 SGHAT and CDR2 FQNNGV. CDR3 length: 15 amino acids. Trimming shortened V by 0 bases and J by 6 bases, and 13 bases separated the two germline ends. CDR3 bases: TGTGCCAGCAGCTTAGATCTTTACAGGGCCGATACGCAGTATTTT. This sequence encodes CASSLDLYRADTQYF.

The gene calls are TRBV9 and TRBJ2-2; maybe TRBD2 (6 bases). Trimming cost V 7 bases and J 2 bases, with 9 bases left between them. In germline, CDR1 is SGDLS, CDR2 YYNGEE. This CDR3 has 13 residues. The CDR3 here is CASRDFNTGELFF. The CDR3 DNA reads as TGTGCCAGCCGGGACTTTAACACCGGGGAGCTGTTTTTT.

This clone was detected only once. This chain uses TRBV7-9 with TRBJ2-7; the match to TRBD2 covers 7 bases. V was clipped by 9 bases and J by 3 bases; unmatched bases: 5. Looked up from germline, CDR1 is SEHNR and CDR2 is FQNEAQ (reference sequence). The CDR3 runs 12 residues. CDR3 residues: CASRLAHYEQYF. In DNA, the CDR3 is TGTGCCAGTCGACTAGCTCACTACGAGCAGTACTTC.

J is TRBJ1-2 and V is TRBV19; TRBD1 matches at 9 bases. J was trimmed by 7 bases and V by 5 bases; bases with no gene match: 5. Looked up from germline, CDR1 is LNHDA and CDR2 is SQIVND (reference sequence). The CDR3 is 13 residues long. CDR3 loop: CASSRDRAAGYTF. DNA of the CDR3: TGTGCCAGTAGTCGGGACAGGGCTGCTGGCTACACCTTC.